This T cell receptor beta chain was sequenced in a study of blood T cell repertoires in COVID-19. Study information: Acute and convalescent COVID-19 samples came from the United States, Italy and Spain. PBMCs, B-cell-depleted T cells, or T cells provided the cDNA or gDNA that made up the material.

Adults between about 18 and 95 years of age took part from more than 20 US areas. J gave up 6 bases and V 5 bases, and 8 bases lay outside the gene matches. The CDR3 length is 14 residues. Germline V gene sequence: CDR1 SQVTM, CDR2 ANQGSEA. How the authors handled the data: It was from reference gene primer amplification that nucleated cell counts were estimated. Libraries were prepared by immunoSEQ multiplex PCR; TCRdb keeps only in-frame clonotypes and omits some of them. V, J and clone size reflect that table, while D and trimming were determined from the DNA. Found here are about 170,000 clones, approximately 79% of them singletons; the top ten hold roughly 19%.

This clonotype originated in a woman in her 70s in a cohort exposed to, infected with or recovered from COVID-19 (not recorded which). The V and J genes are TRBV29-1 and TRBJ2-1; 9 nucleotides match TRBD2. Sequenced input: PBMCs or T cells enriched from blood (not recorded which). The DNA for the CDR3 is TGCAGCGTTCACGGGGGTAGCGGGAGCAATGAGCAGTTCTTC. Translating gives CSVHGGSGSNEQFF.